The TCR beta chain described here comes from a study of PD-L1 blockade in urothelial cancer. On the study more broadly: Most patients, twenty-five of 29, were males with bladder-origin cancer. Blood drawn 3 weeks (second dose) and 6 weeks after treatment start was analyzed.

Stated time point: pretreatment peripheral blood. Study-wide results and caveats: In blood at 3 weeks, tumor-associated clones expanded more among patients with durable benefit.

Comments on this clone: No antigen is known for it.

Sequencing was performed with immunoSEQ multiplex PCR; in TCRdb, only in-frame clones are kept and a portion is missing. This sample yields 45,000 or so clones, of which about 88% are seen a single time; 25% belongs to the top ten. Material: PBMCs, obtained around atezolizumab (anti-PD-L1) treatment. This TCR was sampled from a donor at least 40 years old with urothelial cancer.

The CDR3, as DNA: TGTGCCAGTAGTGCACAGGCCGCCCGGCAGCCCCAGCATTTT. This translates into CASSAQAARQPQHF. The chain has TRBV19 and TRBJ1-5; possible D gene TRBD1, 5 bases. Germline V gene data show CDR1 as LNHDA and CDR2 as SQIVND (reference sequence). V lost 5 bases to trimming and J lost 7 bases, with 15 bases between them. This CDR3 has 14 residues. Full variable domain (outside the CDR3, taken from reference TRBV19 and TRBJ1-5): DGGITQSPKYLFRKEGQNVTLSCEQNLNHDAMYWYRQDPGQGLRLIYYSQIVNDFQKGDIAEGYSVSREKKESFPLTVTSAQKNPTAFYLCASSAQAARQPQHFGDGTRLSIL.